This TCR beta chain was recorded in a study of shared clonotypes between healthy human individuals. CDR3 length: 14 amino acids. Between the trimmed V and J ends, which lost 4 bases and 1 base, there was a span of 10 bases. Per germline, CDR1 SGHTA and CDR2 FQGNSA. Study outcomes and limitations: Sharing across four donors was highest in naive CD4 (roughly 5%) and lowest in memory CD8 (0.4%).

Method: immunoSEQ multiplex PCR; TCRdb's copy keeps in-frame clones and lacks some. The sample consists of about 2.4 million clones, approximately 94% of them appearing once. For this clone: What it recognizes is unknown.

The specimen sequenced was naive CD4+ T cells from PBMCs. Subset specified: CD45RA+ positively selected. V gene TRBV7-2 combines with J gene TRBJ1-1; no clear D. The receptor was derived from a man aged 18 to 30 in good health. Some clones in this sample may be carry-over from other donors' samples. The CDR3 region has the DNA TGTGCCAGCAGCTCCAGAGTAGAGAACACTGAAGCTTTCTTT. Its protein product is CASSSRVENTEAFF.